One sample yielded the 28 T cell receptor beta chains listed below, sequenced in a study of CD8 T cells in ankylosing spondylitis. Each CDR3 protein gets one entry after TCRdb re-called the 5' RACE reads with MiXCR. This repertoire shows 200,000 to 300,000 distinct CDR3 sequences, about 10% found once; its top ten account for less than 7.5%. The sequencing input was blood, either unsorted or a sorted T cell fraction (not recorded which). The receptors here all came from a male donor with ankylosing spondylitis or in good health (not recorded which).

Only a few counts were recorded for this clonotype. The chain is built from TRBV12-3 or TRBV12-4 and TRBJ1-5, with D possibly matching TRBD1 (5 bases). This CDR3 spans 15 amino acids. V dropped 6 bases and J dropped 7 bases, with 19 bases sitting between them. The CDR3 reads CASRPGSGAYQPQHF. The CDR3 DNA sequence: TGTGCCAGCAGACCCGGGTCTGGGGCGTACCAGCCCCAGCATTTT.

This clonotype was seen more than once but under ten times. This sequence joins TRBV7-3 and TRBJ2-3; D perhaps matches TRBD1 (5 bases). The CDR3 spans 15 residues. Germline V lookup: CDR1 SGHTA, CDR2 FQGTGA. Trimming stripped 2 bases from V and 0 bases from J, with 9 bases between. CDR3 protein: CASSLVGHSTDTQYF. The CDR3 region has the DNA TGTGCCAGCAGCTTAGTCGGACATAGCACAGATACGCAGTATTTT.

V is TRBV5-1 and J is TRBJ1-2; 7 bases are a match to TRBD1. CDR1 SGHRS and CDR2 YFSETQ come from the germline V gene. Trimming at V came to 0 bases and at J to 8 bases, leaving 10 bases not matched to a gene. This CDR3 has 15 residues. DNA for the CDR3: TGCGCCAGCAGCTTGGATGGACAGGTTTTTTTAGGCTACACCTTC. It translates to CASSLDGQVFLGYTF.

Ten or more counts support this clonotype. The genes are TRBV20-1 and TRBJ2-1; D possibly corresponds to TRBD1 (6 bases). The CDR3 extends over 14 amino acids. Germline V gene sequence: CDR1 DFQATT, CDR2 SNEGSKA (reference sequence). Deletions cut 3 bases from V and 3 bases from J, with 12 bases between. CDR3 region: CSASSGQFYNEQFF. The CDR3, as DNA: TGCAGTGCTAGCTCTGGACAGTTCTACAATGAGCAGTTCTTC.

This clonotype appeared many times. The chain has TRBV9 and TRBJ2-2, with 7 bases fitting TRBD1. J was trimmed by 2 bases and V by 7 bases; bases with no gene match: 8. Per the germline V gene, CDR1 is SGDLS and CDR2 is YYNGEE. CDR3 length: 15 residues. CDR3 amino acids: CASGLGTANTGELFF. The CDR3 nucleotides read TGTGCCAGCGGGTTAGGGACAGCTAACACCGGGGAGCTGTTTTTT. Full variable domain (outside the CDR3, taken from reference TRBV9 and TRBJ2-2): DSGVTQTPKHLITATGQRVTLRCSPRSGDLSVYWYQQSLDQGLQFLIQYYNGEERAKGNILERFSAQQFPDLHSELNLSSLELGDSALYFCASGLGTANTGELFFGEGSRLTVL.

This clonotype was detected ten times or more. The chain combines TRBV7-7 with TRBJ2-3; 11 positions agree with TRBD2. CDR3 length: 15 residues. The V and J ends lost 6 bases and 5 bases, in that order; junction bases with no gene match: 7. Looked up from germline, CDR1 is SSHAT and CDR2 is FNYEAQ (reference sequence). In DNA form, the CDR3 reads TGTGCCAGCAGTCGTGGGCTAGCGGGAGGAGATACGCAGTATTTT. The encoded protein is CASSRGLAGGDTQYF.

This chain joins TRBV28 and TRBJ2-5; no reliable D call. Trimming took off 5 bases at V and 0 bases at J, with 13 bases between the two ends. The CDR3 spans 15 residues. The germline V gene has CDR1 MDHEN and CDR2 SYDVKM. Here the CDR3 reads CASSPRSWYQETQYF. DNA of the CDR3: TGTGCCAGCAGTCCACGATCTTGGTACCAAGAGACCCAGTACTTC.

The table lists this clonotype with a count of one. V gene TRBV20-1 combines with J gene TRBJ2-3; TRBD2 might be the D (7 bases). Germline V CDR1 and CDR2: DFQATT, SNEGSKA (reference sequence). The CDR3 runs 12 residues. Trimming cost V 6 bases and J 6 bases, with 13 bases left between them. The DNA of the CDR3 is TGCAGTGCGCGGGGGCCCCGGGATACGCAGTATTTT. Its translation: CSARGPRDTQYF.

This clonotype was seen many times. This sequence joins TRBV5-5 and TRBJ1-6; tentatively, D is TRBD1 (5 bases). In germline, CDR1 is SGHKS, CDR2 YYEKEE (reference sequence). The CDR3 has 16 amino acids. With 6 bases removed from V and 5 bases from J, the gap between germline ends came to 18 bases. This chain's CDR3 is CASNPGRQPDNSPLHF. Here the CDR3 DNA reads TGTGCCAGCAACCCCGGGCGACAGCCGGATAATTCACCCCTCCACTTT. The entire variable domain, with the rest obtained from reference TRBV5-5 and TRBJ1-6, is as follows: DAGVTQSPTHLIKTRGQQVTLRCSPISGHKSVSWYQQVLGQGPQFIFQYYEKEERGRGNFPDRFSARQFPNYSSELNVNALLLGDSALYLCASNPGRQPDNSPLHFGNGTRLTVT.

This clonotype appeared many times. The chain links TRBV6-2 or TRBV6-3 to TRBJ1-2, with D maybe TRBD1 (5 bases). CDR3 length equals 14 residues. Trimming removed 2 bases at V and 4 bases at J, with 11 bases between. CDR1 is MNHEY, CDR2 SVGEGT, per germline. CDR3 residues: CASSYGDGIYGYTF. CDR3 bases: TGTGCCAGCAGTTACGGGGACGGGATCTATGGCTACACCTTC.

The sample holds a few counts of this clonotype. J is TRBJ2-3 and V is TRBV2; D is ambiguous. CDR1 and CDR2 from the germline V gene are SNHLY and FYNNEI. CDR3 length: 16 residues. V was clipped by 6 bases and J by 1 base, with 17 bases between them. The CDR3 nucleotides read TGTGCCAGCAGAGGCCCCGTGAGCGATCGCACAGATACGCAGTATTTT. This codes for CASRGPVSDRTDTQYF. Supplemented by reference TRBV2 and TRBJ2-3, the full variable domain reads EPEVTQTPSHQVTQMGQEVILRCVPISNHLYFYWYRQILGQKVEFLVSFYNNEISEKSEIFDDQFSVERPDGSNFTLKIRSTKLEDSAMYFCASRGPVSDRTDTQYFGPGTRLTVL.

Turning to this clonotype: A much larger clone is a single base away; this may be a read error. This CDR3 reads CASSDDTSNAQYF. The CDR3 DNA reads as TGCGCCAGCAGCGACGACACATCGAACGCGCAGTATTTT. V is TRBV5-1 and J is TRBJ2-3; D gene ambiguous. Germline lookup yields CDR1 SGHRS and CDR2 YFSETQ. The V gene lost 4 bases and the J gene lost 10 bases, with 16 bases spanning the gap. The CDR3 is made up of 13 amino acids.

The table lists this clonotype with many counts. The CDR3 reads CASSHRGQQQETQYF. CDR3 in DNA: TGTGCCAGCAGCCACCGCGGACAGCAACAAGAGACCCAGTACTTC. The chain combines TRBV13 with TRBJ2-5, with D possibly TRBD1 on 6 matching bases. This CDR3 comprises 15 residues. Germline CDR1 PRHDT, CDR2 FYEKMQ (reference sequence). Trimming pared 5 bases from V and 2 bases from J, leaving 15 bases between.

The table lists this clonotype with many counts. The chain has TRBV6-5 and TRBJ1-2; D is possibly TRBD1 (6 bases). The CDR3 extends over 12 amino acids. Per the germline V gene, CDR1 is MNHEY and CDR2 is SVGAGI. The V gene lost 5 bases and the J gene lost 6 bases, with 10 bases spanning the gap. The CDR3 coding sequence is TGTGCCAGCAGTATGGACAGTAATGGCTACACCTTC. Translated, it gives CASSMDSNGYTF.

Many counts were recorded for this clonotype. The chain employs TRBV20-1 and TRBJ2-4; D possibly uses TRBD1 or TRBD2 (5 bases each). V was trimmed by 3 bases and J by 9 bases, leaving 24 bases between them. Germline lookup yields CDR1 DFQATT and CDR2 SNEGSKA (reference sequence). This CDR3 contains 16 residues. The CDR3 here is CSARGRTFGVEGIQYF. CDR3 sequence (DNA): TGCAGTGCTAGGGGACGGACCTTCGGCGTAGAGGGCATTCAGTACTTC.

This clonotype was observed at least ten times. V and J are TRBV5-1 and TRBJ2-7, with D hard to call. The CDR3 runs 14 residues. V shed 0 bases and J shed 0 bases, with 7 bases lying between them. Germline V lookup: CDR1 SGHRS, CDR2 YFSETQ. CDR3 sequence: CASSLEQGSYEQYF. CDR3 in DNA: TGCGCCAGCAGCTTGGAACAAGGCTCCTACGAGCAGTACTTC.

This clonotype was found a few times. This chain joins TRBV9 and TRBJ2-3; D might be TRBD2 (6 bases). The CDR3 is made up of 13 amino acids. Trimming shortened V by 4 bases and J by 6 bases, and 12 bases separated the two germline ends. The germline V gene encodes CDR1 SGDLS and CDR2 YYNGEE. CDR3 protein: CASSSLRGDTQYF. Here the CDR3 DNA reads TGTGCCAGCAGCTCGCTTCGGGGGGATACGCAGTATTTT.

This chain uses TRBV12-5 with TRBJ2-7; 9 nucleotides agree with TRBD1. V shed 5 bases and J 7 bases; nucleotides not matched to a gene: 9. CDR1 and CDR2 (germline): LGHNT, FRNRAP. The CDR3 extends over 14 amino acids. The CDR3 nucleotides are TGTGCTAGTGGTCTCGGGACAGGGCTTCGGGAGCAGTACTTC. Translating it yields CASGLGTGLREQYF. The variable domain in full, completed from reference TRBV12-5 and TRBJ2-7, reads DARVTQTPRHKVTEMGQEVTMRCQPILGHNTVFWYRQTMMQGLELLAYFRNRAPLDDSGMPKDRFSAEMPDATLATLKIQPSEPRDSAVYFCASGLGTGLREQYFGPGTRLTVT.

This clonotype was counted many times. DNA for the CDR3: TGTGCCAGCAGTTGGAGCCTCTATGAGCAGTTCTTC. This sequence encodes CASSWSLYEQFF. The chain has TRBV12-3 or TRBV12-4 and TRBJ2-1; unclear D gene. This CDR3 contains 12 residues. The V end was cut by 4 bases, the J end by 8 bases, with 9 bases between.

This clonotype was detected many times. The chain combines TRBV5-1 with TRBJ1-4, with 8 positions matching TRBD1. The CDR3 is 15 amino acids. Germline CDR1 reads SGHRS; CDR2 reads YFSETQ. The V segment lost 4 bases and the J segment 8 bases; nucleotides outside the gene matches: 10. The CDR3 loop reads CASSLNRGFEEKLFF. The CDR3 region has the DNA TGCGCCAGCAGCCTTAACAGGGGGTTTGAAGAAAAACTGTTTTTT.

The table lists this clonotype with many counts. The chain has TRBV15 and TRBJ2-7, with D possibly matching TRBD2 (5 bases). The V and J ends lost 1 base and 6 bases respectively, with 16 bases between them. The CDR3 contains 15 residues. Germline CDR1 and CDR2: LNHNV and YYDKDF (reference sequence). The CDR3 sequence: CATSRAPGLGLEQYF. The CDR3 coding sequence is TGTGCCACCAGCAGAGCACCAGGACTTGGGCTCGAGCAGTACTTC.

Many counts were recorded for this clonotype. The chain combines TRBV7-8 with TRBJ1-4; no clear D gene. Germline-derived CDR1 and CDR2 are SGHVS and FQNEAQ. Trimming cost V 5 bases and J 8 bases, with 15 bases left between them. This CDR3 spans 14 amino acids. The CDR3 here is CASSTPRRREKLFF. The CDR3 DNA sequence: TGTGCCAGCAGCACCCCCAGACGGAGGGAAAAACTGTTTTTT.

The chain recombines TRBV28 with TRBJ2-1; weak D call: TRBD2 (6 bases). Trimming pared 3 bases from V and 1 base from J, leaving 10 bases between. This CDR3 is 15 amino acids long. The germline V gene has CDR1 MDHEN and CDR2 SYDVKM. CDR3 sequence (DNA): TGTGCCAGCAGTTTTGGGGCGGGGTCCTACAATGAGCAGTTCTTC. Its protein product is CASSFGAGSYNEQFF.

This clonotype was detected many times. The V and J genes are TRBV6-2 or TRBV6-3 and TRBJ1-6; maybe TRBD1 (5 bases). Trimming pared 4 bases from V and 7 bases from J, leaving 14 bases between. CDR3 length: 15 residues. Germline V gives CDR1 MNHEY, CDR2 SVGEGT. The DNA for the CDR3 is TGTGCCAGCAGTTCACGGGGCGCGGAGAATTCACCCCTCCACTTT. It yields the protein CASSSRGAENSPLHF.

This clonotype was counted many times. The CDR3 DNA reads as TGCGCCAGCAGCGTGTCTGGGAACACTGAAGCTTTCTTT. It specifies CASSVSGNTEAFF. This chain joins TRBV5-1 and TRBJ1-1; D not certain. This CDR3 spans 13 amino acids. CDR1 SGHRS and CDR2 YFSETQ come from the germline V gene. V lost 4 bases to trimming and J lost 1 base, with 8 bases between them. The whole variable domain, remainder taken from reference TRBV5-1 and TRBJ1-1, is KAGVTQTPRYLIKTRGQQVTLSCSPISGHRSVSWYQQTPGQGLQFLFEYFSETQRNKGNFPGRFSGRQFSNSRSEMNVSTLELGDSALYLCASSVSGNTEAFFGQGTRLTVV.

This clonotype showed up many times. CDR3 protein: CASSPGQGKVLSNQPQHF. The CDR3, as DNA: TGTGCCAGCAGCCCTGGACAGGGAAAGGTCCTGAGCAATCAGCCCCAGCATTTT. This rearrangement joins TRBV28 to TRBJ1-5; 8 nucleotides align to TRBD1. The CDR3 has 18 amino acids. The junction had 14 bases not matched to a gene; V was cut back by 6 bases and J by 1 base. Germline V gene sequence: CDR1 MDHEN, CDR2 SYDVKM.

This clonotype has only a few counts. The chain uses TRBV10-3 and TRBJ2-4, with a weak D call TRBD2 (6 bases). This CDR3 is 13 amino acids long. V was cut by 5 bases and J by 10 bases, with 15 bases left in between. CDR1 and CDR2 from the germline V gene are ENHRY and SYGVKD. The CDR3 nucleotides read TGTGCCATCAGTCCCAGCGGGTTAACGATTCAGTACTTC. It is translated as CAISPSGLTIQYF.

Note on this clonotype: At one end, the junction sequence differs from germline, possibly due to a read error. This chain joins TRBV18 and TRBJ1-5; 8 bases line up with TRBD1. The CDR3 is 15 amino acids. CDR1 KGHSH and CDR2 LQKENI come from the germline V gene. CDR3 region: CASSRGQGSNQLQHF. DNA of the CDR3: TGTGCCAGCTCACGCGGACAGGGTAGCAATCAGCTCCAGCATTTT.